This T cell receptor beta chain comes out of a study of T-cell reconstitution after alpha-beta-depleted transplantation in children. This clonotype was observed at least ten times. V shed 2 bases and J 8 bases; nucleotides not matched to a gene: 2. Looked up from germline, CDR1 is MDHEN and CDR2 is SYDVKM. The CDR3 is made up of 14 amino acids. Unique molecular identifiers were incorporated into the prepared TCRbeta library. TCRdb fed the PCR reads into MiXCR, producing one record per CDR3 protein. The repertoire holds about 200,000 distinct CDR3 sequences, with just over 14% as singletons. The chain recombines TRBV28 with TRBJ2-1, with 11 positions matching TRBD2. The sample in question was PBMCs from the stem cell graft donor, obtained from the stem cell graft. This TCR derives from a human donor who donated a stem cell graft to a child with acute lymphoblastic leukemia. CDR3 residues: CASSLMGLADEQFF. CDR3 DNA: TGTGCCAGCAGTTTAATGGGACTAGCGGATGAGCAGTTCTTC.